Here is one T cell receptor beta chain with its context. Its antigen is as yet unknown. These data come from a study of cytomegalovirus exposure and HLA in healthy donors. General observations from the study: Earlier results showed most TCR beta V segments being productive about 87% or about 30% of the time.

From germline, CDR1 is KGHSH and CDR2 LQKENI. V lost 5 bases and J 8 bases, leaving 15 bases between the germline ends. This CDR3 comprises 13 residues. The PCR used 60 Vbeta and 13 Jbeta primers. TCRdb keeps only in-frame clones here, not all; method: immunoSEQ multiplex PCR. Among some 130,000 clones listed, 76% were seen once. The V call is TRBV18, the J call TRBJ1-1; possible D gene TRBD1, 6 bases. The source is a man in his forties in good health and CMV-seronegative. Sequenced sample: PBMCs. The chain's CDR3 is CASSTFTGREAFF. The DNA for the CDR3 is TGTGCCAGCTCAACTTTTACAGGGCGGGAAGCTTTCTTT. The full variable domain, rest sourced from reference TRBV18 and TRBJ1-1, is NAGVMQNPRHLVRRRGQEARLRCSPMKGHSHVYWYRQLPEEGLKFMVYLQKENIIDESGMPKERFSAEFPKEGPSILRIQQVVRGDSAAYFCASSTFTGREAFFGQGTRLTVV.